Reported below is one T cell receptor (beta chain). Its target is not known. Distinct nucleotide sequences in the sample also encode this CDR3. The data originate from a study of beta chain features in type 1 diabetes. The overall study: Examination of sorted cells across all samples involved roughly 100 million cells. Points from the study as a whole: A potential PCR bias toward shorter templates would be equal in patient and control samples. In all four CD4+ subsets, TCRB CDR3 length was significantly, moderately reduced in type 1 diabetes.

Germline values: CDR1 GTSNPN, CDR2 SVGIG (reference sequence). V lost 4 bases and J 1 base, leaving 4 bases between the germline ends. The CDR3 extends over 11 amino acids. TCRB transcripts that were expressed got sequenced, as all of the isolated RNA had been reverse transcribed. The average read count of naive, central memory and regulatory T cell samples was several million. The assay was immunoSEQ multiplex PCR, and TCRdb's table has in-frame clones only and misses some. The sample lists 120,000 or so clones, around 17% occurring once. The chain has TRBV30 and TRBJ1-2; D gene uncertain. The sequencing input was central memory CD4+ T cells from blood. The sequence came from a man aged 25-40 years with type 1 diabetes. The CDR3 sequence is CAWTSNYGYTF. The CDR3 DNA reads TGTGCCTGGACTAGTAACTATGGCTACACCTTC.